The present TCR beta chain was sequenced within a study of CD8 T cells in ankylosing spondylitis. Study findings and constraints: As reported, disease-linked clones showed significant enrichment in matched ankylosing spondylitis synovial fluid. Relatively rare in peripheral blood, disease-linked clones were also CD8+. Several highly homologous variants formed a TCR beta motif that appeared characteristic of ankylosing spondylitis blood.

Trimming stripped 5 bases from V and 0 bases from J, with 4 bases between. The CDR3 is 12 residues long. The germline CDR1 and CDR2 sequences are SGDLS and YYNGEE. As the method for making TCR beta libraries, quantitative 5'-RACE with molecular barcodes was used. TCRdb passed the 5' RACE reads through MiXCR, listing each CDR3 protein once. Of approximately 300,000 distinct CDR3 sequences in the sample, 6.5% to 10% were seen once. This clonotype was found many times. Its cognate antigen is unknown. The V gene is TRBV9, the J gene TRBJ2-3, with D uncertain. Sequencing input: blood, either unsorted or a sorted T cell fraction (not recorded which). This TCR came from a male donor with ankylosing spondylitis. CDR3 nucleotides: TGTGCCAGCAGTGCTAGCACAGATACGCAGTATTTT. This translates into CASSASTDTQYF.